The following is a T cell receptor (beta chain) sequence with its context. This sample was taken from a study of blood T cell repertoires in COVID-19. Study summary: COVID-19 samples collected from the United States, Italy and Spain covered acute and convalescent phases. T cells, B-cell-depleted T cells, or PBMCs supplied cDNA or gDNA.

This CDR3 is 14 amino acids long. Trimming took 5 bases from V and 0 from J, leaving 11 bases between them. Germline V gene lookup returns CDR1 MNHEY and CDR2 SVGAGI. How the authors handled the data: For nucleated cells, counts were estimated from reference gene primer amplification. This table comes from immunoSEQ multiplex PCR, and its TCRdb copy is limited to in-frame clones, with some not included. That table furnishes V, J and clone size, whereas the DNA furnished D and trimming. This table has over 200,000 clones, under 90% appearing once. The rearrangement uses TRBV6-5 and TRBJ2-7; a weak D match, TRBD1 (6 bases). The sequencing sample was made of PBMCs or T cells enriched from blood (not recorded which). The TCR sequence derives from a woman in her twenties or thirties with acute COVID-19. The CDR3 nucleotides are TGTGCCAGCAGTAGACAGGAGTCCTCCTACGAGCAGTACTTC. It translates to CASSRQESSYEQYF.